This T cell receptor (beta chain) was profiled in a study of vaccination and CD4 T cells after COVID-19. Cultured CD4+ T-cell DNA underwent Oncomine TCR Beta short-read sequencing. TCRdb ran MiXCR on the PCR reads and lists one entry per CDR3 protein. The repertoire holds some 18,000 distinct CDR3 sequences, with 25% to 30% as singletons. This CDR3 contains 15 residues. Trimming at V came to 6 bases and at J to 2 bases, leaving 7 bases not matched to a gene. Germline V gene data show CDR1 as SGHTA and CDR2 as FQGTGA. As for treatment: approximately 10-day PBMC culture with coronavirus spike peptide pools or control peptides (ViraFEST assay). On this clonotype: Its antigen is still unknown.

Sequenced input: cultured CD4+ T cells from blood. V usage is TRBV7-3 and J usage is TRBJ2-5; 9 positions agree with TRBD2. This receptor was obtained from a human donor with COVID-19. The CDR3 loop reads CASSQAGGGQETQYF. The CDR3 nucleotides are TGTGCCAGCAGTCAAGCGGGGGGAGGACAAGAGACCCAGTACTTC.